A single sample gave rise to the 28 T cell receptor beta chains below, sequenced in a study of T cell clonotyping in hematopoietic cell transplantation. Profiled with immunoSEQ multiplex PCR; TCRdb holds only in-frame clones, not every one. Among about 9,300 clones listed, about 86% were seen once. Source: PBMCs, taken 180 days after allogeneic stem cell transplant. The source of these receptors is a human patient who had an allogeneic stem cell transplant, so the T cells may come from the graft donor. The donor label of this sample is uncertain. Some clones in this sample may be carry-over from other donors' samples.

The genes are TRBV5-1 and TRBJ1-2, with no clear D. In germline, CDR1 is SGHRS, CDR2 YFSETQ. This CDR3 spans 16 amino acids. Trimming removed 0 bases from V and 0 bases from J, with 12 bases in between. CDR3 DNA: TGCGCCAGCAGCTTGGAGGTCCCCTTCTCTAACTATGGCTACACCTTC. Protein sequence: CASSLEVPFSNYGYTF.

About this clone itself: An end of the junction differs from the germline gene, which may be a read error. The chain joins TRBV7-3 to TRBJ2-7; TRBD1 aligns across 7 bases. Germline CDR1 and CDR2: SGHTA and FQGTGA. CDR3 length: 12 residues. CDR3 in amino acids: CASSLTGAEQYF. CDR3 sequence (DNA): TGTGCCAGCAGCCTAACAGGGGCCGAGCAGTACTTC.

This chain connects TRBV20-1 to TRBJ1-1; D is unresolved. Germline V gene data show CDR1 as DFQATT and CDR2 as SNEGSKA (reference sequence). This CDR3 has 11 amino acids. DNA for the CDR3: TGCAGGGGAGGTGGGAACACTGAAGCTTTCTTT. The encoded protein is CRGGGNTEAFF.

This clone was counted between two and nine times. In DNA, the CDR3 is TGTGCCAGCAGCTTTCACAGGGGGCCGGATTCACCCCTCCACTTT. Translated, it gives CASSFHRGPDSPLHF. The V and J genes are TRBV11-2 and TRBJ1-6, with 9 bases fitting TRBD1. The CDR3 loop spans 15 amino acids. J lost 8 bases, V lost 3 bases, and 5 bases had no gene match. CDR1 SGHAT and CDR2 FQNNGV come from the germline V gene.

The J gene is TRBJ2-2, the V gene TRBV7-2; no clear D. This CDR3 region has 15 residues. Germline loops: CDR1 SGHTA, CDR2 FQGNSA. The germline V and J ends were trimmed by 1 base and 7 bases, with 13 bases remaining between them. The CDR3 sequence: CASSLVLVRVGELFF. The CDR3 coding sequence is TGTGCCAGCAGCTTAGTGTTAGTTCGCGTCGGGGAGCTGTTTTTT.

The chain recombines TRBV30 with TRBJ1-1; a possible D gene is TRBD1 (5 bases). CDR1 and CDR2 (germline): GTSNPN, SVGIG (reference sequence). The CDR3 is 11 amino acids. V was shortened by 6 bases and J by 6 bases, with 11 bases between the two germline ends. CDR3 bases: TGTGCCTGTCAGGGAAGGCCTGAAGCTTTCTTT. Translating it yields CACQGRPEAFF.

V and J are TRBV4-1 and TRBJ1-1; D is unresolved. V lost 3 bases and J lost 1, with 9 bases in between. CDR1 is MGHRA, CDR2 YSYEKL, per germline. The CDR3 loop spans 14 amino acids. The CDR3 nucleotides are TGCGCCAGCAGCCAGAGCCAGAAGAACACTGAAGCTTTCTTT. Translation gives CASSQSQKNTEAFF.

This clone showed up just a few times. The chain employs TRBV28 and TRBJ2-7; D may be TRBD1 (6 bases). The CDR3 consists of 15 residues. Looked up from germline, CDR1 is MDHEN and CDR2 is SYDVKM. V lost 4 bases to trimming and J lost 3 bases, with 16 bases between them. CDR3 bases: TGTGCCAGCAGTTCCCCCCGGGACACTCACTACGAGCAGTACTTC. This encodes CASSSPRDTHYEQYF.

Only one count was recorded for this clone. CDR3 in DNA: TGTGCCAGCAGACCGACAGGGCCCCCATTATCCTATGGCTACACCTTC. It encodes CASRPTGPPLSYGYTF. V and J are TRBV6-6 and TRBJ1-2; 7 positions agree with TRBD1. J lost 4 bases, V lost 6 bases, and 14 bases had no gene match. Per the germline V gene, CDR1 is MNHNY and CDR2 is SVGAGI (reference sequence). The CDR3 extends over 16 amino acids.

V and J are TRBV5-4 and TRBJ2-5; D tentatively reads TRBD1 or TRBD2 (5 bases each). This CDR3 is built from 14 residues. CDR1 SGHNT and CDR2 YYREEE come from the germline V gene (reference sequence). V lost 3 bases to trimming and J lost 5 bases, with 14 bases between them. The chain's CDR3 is CASSSRDVRETQYF. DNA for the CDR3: TGTGCCAGCAGCTCCCGGGACGTAAGGGAGACCCAGTACTTC.

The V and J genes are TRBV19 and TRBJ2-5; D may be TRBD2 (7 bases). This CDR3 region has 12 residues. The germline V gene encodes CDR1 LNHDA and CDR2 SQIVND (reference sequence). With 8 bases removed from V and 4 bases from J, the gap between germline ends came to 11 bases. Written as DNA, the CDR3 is TGTGCCAGTTCGGGGGGCGGAGAGACCCAGTACTTC. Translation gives CASSGGGETQYF.

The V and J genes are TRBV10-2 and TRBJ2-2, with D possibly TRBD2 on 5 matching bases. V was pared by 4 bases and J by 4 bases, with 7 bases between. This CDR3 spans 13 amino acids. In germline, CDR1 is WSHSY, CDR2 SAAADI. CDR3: CASSGRGTGELFF. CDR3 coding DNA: TGCGCCAGCAGTGGCCGGGGCACCGGGGAGCTGTTTTTT.

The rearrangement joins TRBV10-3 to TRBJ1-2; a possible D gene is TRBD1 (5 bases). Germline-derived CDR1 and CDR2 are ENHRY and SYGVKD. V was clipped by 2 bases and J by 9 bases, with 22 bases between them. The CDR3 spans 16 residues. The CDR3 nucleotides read TGTGCCATCAGTGAGGCGGGACGCGGAGTTCCCTACAGCTACACCTTC. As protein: CAISEAGRGVPYSYTF.

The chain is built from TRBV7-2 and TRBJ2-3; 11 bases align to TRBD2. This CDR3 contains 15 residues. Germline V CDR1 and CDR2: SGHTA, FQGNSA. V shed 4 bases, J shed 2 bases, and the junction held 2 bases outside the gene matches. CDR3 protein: CASSSSGGLTDTQYF. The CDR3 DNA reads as TGTGCCAGCAGCTCTAGCGGGGGGCTCACAGATACGCAGTATTTT.

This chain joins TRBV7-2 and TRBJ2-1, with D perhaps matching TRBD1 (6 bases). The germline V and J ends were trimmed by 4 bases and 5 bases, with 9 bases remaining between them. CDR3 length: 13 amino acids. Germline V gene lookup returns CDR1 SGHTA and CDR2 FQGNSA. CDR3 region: CASSSRDNNEQFF. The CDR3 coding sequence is TGTGCCAGCAGCTCCCGGGACAACAATGAGCAGTTCTTC.

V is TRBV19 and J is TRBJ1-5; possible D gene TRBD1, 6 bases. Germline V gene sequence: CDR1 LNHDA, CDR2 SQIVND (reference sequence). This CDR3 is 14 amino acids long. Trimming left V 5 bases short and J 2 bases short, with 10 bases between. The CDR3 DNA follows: TGTGCCAGTAGTTGGGGGCCCGGCAATCAGCCCCAGCATTTT. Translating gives CASSWGPGNQPQHF.

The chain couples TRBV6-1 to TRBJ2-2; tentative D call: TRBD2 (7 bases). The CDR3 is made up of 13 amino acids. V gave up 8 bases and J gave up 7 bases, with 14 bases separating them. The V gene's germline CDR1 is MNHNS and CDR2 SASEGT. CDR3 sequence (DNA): TGTGCCAGCTGTCGCGGGGGCCTCGGGGAGCTGTTTTTT. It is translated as CASCRGGLGELFF.

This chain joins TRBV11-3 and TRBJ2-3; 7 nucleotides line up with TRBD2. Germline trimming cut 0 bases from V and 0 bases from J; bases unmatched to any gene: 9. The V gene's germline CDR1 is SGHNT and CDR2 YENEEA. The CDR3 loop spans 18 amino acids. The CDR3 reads CASSLDLGTKSSTDTQYF. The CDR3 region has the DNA TGTGCCAGCAGCTTAGATCTGGGGACTAAGTCTAGCACAGATACGCAGTATTTT.

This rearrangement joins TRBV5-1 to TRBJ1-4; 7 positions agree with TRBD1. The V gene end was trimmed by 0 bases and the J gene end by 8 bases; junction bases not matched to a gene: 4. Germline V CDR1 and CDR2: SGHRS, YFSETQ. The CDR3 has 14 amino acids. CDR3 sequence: CASSLVRGGEKLFF. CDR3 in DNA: TGCGCCAGCAGCTTGGTCAGGGGGGGAGAAAAACTGTTTTTT.

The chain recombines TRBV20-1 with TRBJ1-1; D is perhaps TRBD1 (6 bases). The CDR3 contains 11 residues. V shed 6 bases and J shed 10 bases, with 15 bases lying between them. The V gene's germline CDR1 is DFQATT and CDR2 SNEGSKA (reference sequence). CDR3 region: CSARTQGRAFF. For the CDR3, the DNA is TGCAGTGCGCGAACCCAGGGGCGAGCTTTCTTT.

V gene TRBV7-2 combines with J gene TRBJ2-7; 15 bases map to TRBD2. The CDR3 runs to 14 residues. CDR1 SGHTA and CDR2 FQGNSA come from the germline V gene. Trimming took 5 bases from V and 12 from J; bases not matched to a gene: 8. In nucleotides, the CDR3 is TGTGCCAGCAGCCCCCTGGGACTAGCGGGGGGTGTGTACTTC. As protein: CASSPLGLAGGVYF.

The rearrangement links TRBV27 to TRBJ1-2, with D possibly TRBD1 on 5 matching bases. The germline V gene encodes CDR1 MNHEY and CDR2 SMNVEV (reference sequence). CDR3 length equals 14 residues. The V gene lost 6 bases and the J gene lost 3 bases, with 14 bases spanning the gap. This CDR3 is CASRQGQGDYGYTF. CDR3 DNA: TGTGCCAGCAGGCAGGGCCAGGGTGACTATGGCTACACCTTC.

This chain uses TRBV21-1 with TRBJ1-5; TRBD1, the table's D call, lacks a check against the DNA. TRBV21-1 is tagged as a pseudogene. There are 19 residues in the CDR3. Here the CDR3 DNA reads TGTGCCAGCAGCCCGCAGGACAGGGGGAGGACTAATAGCAATCAGCCCCAGCATTTT. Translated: CASSPQDRGRTNSNQPQHF.

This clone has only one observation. CDR3 region: CSVSTRRGAVFYEQYF. The DNA of the CDR3 is TGCAGCGTTTCAACTCGGCGGGGGGCCGTCTTCTACGAGCAGTACTTC. The gene calls are TRBV29-1 and TRBJ2-7, with 8 bases that match TRBD2. Germline CDR1 reads SQVTM; CDR2 reads ANQGSEA. CDR3 size: 16 residues. V trimming: 5 bases; J trimming: 3 bases; junction bases outside the gene matches: 15.

The CDR3 region has the DNA TGTGCCAGCAGTAAAGACTGGGCAACTAATGAAAAACTGTTTTTT. Protein: CASSKDWATNEKLFF. J is TRBJ1-4 and V is TRBV28; unclear D gene. The V gene's germline CDR1 is MDHEN and CDR2 SYDVKM. V was trimmed by 5 bases and J by 0 bases, leaving 10 bases between them. The CDR3 covers 15 residues.

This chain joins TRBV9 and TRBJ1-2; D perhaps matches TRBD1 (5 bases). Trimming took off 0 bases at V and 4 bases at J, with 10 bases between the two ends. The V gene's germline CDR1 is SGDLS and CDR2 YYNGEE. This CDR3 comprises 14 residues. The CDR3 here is CASSVVDSSYGYTF. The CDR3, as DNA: TGTGCCAGCAGCGTAGTTGACAGCAGCTATGGCTACACCTTC. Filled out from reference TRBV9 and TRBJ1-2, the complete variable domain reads DSGVTQTPKHLITATGQRVTLRCSPRSGDLSVYWYQQSLDQGLQFLIQYYNGEERAKGNILERFSAQQFPDLHSELNLSSLELGDSALYFCASSVVDSSYGYTFGSGTRLTVV.

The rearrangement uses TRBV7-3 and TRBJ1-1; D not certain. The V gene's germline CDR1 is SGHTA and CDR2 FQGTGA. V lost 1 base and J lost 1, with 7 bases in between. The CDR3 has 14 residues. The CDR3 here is CASSLMGPNTEAFF. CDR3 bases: TGTGCCAGCAGCTTAATGGGTCCGAACACTGAAGCTTTCTTT.

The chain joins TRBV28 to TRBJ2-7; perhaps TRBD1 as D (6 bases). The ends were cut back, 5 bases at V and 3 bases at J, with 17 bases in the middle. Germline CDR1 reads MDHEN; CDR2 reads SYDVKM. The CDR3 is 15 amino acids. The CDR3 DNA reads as TGTGCCAGCAGTGCCCTACAGGGTTGGGGCTACGAGCAGTACTTC. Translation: CASSALQGWGYEQYF.